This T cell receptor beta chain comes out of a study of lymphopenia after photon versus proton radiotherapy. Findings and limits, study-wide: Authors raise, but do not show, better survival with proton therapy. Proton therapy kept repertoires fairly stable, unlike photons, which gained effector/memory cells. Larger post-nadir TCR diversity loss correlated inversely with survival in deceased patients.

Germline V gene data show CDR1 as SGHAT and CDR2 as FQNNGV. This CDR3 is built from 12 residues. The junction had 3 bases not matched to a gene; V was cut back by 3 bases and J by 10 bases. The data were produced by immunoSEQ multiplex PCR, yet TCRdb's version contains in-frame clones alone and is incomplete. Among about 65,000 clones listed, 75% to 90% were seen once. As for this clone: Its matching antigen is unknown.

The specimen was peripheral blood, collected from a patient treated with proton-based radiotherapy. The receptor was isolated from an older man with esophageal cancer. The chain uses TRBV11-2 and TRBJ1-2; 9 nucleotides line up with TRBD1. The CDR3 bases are TGTGCCAGCAGCTTCCGGACAGGGGTCTACACCTTC. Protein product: CASSFRTGVYTF.